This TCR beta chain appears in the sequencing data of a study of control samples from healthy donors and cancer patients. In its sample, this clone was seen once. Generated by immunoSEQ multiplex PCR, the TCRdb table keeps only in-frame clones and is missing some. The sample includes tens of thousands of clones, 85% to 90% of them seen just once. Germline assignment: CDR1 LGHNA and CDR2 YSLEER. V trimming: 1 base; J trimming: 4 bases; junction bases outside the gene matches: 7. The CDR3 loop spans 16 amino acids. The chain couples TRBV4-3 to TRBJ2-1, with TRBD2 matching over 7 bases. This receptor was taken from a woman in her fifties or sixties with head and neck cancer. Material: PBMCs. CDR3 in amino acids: CASSQVGAGEYNEQFF. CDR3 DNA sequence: TGCGCCAGCAGCCAAGTTGGGGCGGGAGAGTACAATGAGCAGTTCTTC.